The 19 T cell receptor beta chains below come from one sample, sequenced in a study of Tregs in tolerant kidney transplant recipients (dated 2019 in TCRdb). Read against the paper, the sample's time point label means: blood sample drawn before combined kidney and bone marrow transplant. Library construction relied on the immunoSEQ multiplex PCR assay. As stored in TCRdb, this immuneACCESS dataset retains in-frame rearrangements with V and J assigned. A fraction of the clones does not appear; measured against another copy, unresolved V genes explain less than half of the discrepancy, and the remainder lacks a known reason. The sample table holds about 110,000 clones, of which 85% to 90% were seen once. The ten biggest clones cover 0.34% of the sample. Sample: CD4+ T cells from blood, taken before the transplant. Every receptor here comes from a human donor who received a combined kidney and bone marrow transplant.

V gene TRBV27 combines with J gene TRBJ2-3; TRBD1 agrees at 8 bases. The CDR3 consists of 17 residues. Losses at the gene ends were 0 bases for V and 2 bases for J; bases not matched to a gene: 7. Germline assignment: CDR1 MNHEY and CDR2 SMNVEV (reference sequence). CDR3 sequence reads: CASSLSQTGDFTDTQYF. The CDR3, as DNA: TGTGCCAGCAGTTTATCCCAGACAGGGGACTTCACAGATACGCAGTATTTT.

The V call is TRBV7-8, the J call TRBJ1-2, with D unclear. This CDR3 has 13 amino acids. The germline V gene encodes CDR1 SGHVS and CDR2 FQNEAQ. V lost 6 bases to trimming and J lost 4 bases, with 12 bases between them. CDR3 residues: CASSPDWGYGYTF. The CDR3 DNA sequence: TGTGCCAGCAGTCCGGACTGGGGCTATGGCTACACCTTC. Supplemented by reference TRBV7-8 and TRBJ1-2, the full variable domain reads GAGVSQSPRYKVAKRGQDVALRCDPISGHVSLFWYQQALGQGPEFLTYFQNEAQLDKSGLPSDRFFAERPEGSVSTLKIQRTQQEDSAVYLCASSPDWGYGYTFGSGTRLTVV.

The rearrangement uses TRBV5-6 and TRBJ2-7, with 10 bases lining up with TRBD1. The CDR3 runs 15 residues. After removal of 4 bases from V and 5 bases from J, the junction contained 9 bases not matched to a gene. Germline CDR1 reads SGHDT; CDR2 reads YYEEEE. The CDR3 sequence: CASSRNTGTGDEQYF. The CDR3 DNA sequence: TGTGCCAGCAGCCGTAATACCGGGACAGGGGACGAGCAGTACTTC. The complete variable domain, with remaining parts taken from reference TRBV5-6 and TRBJ2-7, reads DAGVTQSPTHLIKTRGQQVTLRCSPKSGHDTVSWYQQALGQGPQFIFQYYEEEERQRGNFPDRFSGHQFPNYSSELNVNALLLGDSALYLCASSRNTGTGDEQYFGPGTRLTVT.

This chain uses TRBV4-1 with TRBJ2-1; unclear D gene. V dropped 3 bases and J dropped 4 bases, with 13 bases sitting between them. This CDR3 is built from 15 residues. The germline CDR1 and CDR2 sequences are MGHRA and YSYEKL. The CDR3 nucleotides are TGCGCCAGCAGCCACCTAGGTCCTCGTTACAATGAGCAGTTCTTC. This codes for CASSHLGPRYNEQFF.

The rearrangement joins TRBV13 to TRBJ2-1, with D possibly TRBD2 on 5 matching bases. Trimming shortened V by 3 bases and J by 5 bases, and 17 bases separated the two germline ends. The CDR3 sequence is 16 residues long. Germline V gene sequence: CDR1 PRHDT, CDR2 FYEKMQ (reference sequence). CDR3 in amino acids: CASSFSERRRDNEQFF. In nucleotides, the CDR3 is TGTGCCAGCAGCTTTTCGGAGCGGCGCCGCGACAATGAGCAGTTCTTC. The whole variable domain, remainder taken from reference TRBV13 and TRBJ2-1, is AAGVIQSPRHLIKEKRETATLKCYPIPRHDTVYWYQQGPGQDPQFLISFYEKMQSDKGSIPDRFSAQQFSDYHSELNMSSLELGDSALYFCASSFSERRRDNEQFFGPGTRLTVL.

The CDR3 is CASSSSGGRNTEAFF. CDR3 nucleotides: TGTGCCAGTAGTTCGTCAGGGGGCCGGAACACTGAAGCTTTCTTT. The rearrangement joins TRBV19 to TRBJ1-1; 8 nucleotides line up with TRBD1. The CDR3 has 15 amino acids. Germline lookup yields CDR1 LNHDA and CDR2 SQIVND (reference sequence). V lost 5 bases and J lost 1; bases outside the gene matches: 6.

The V gene is TRBV5-1, the J gene TRBJ1-1; D gene uncertain. Germline CDR1 is SGHRS and CDR2 is YFSETQ. V was cut by 0 bases and J by 0 bases, with 9 bases left in between. There are 15 residues in the CDR3. The CDR3, as DNA: TGCGCCAGCAGCTTGGCGTCCGGAGTGAACACTGAAGCTTTCTTT. Translated, it gives CASSLASGVNTEAFF.

This sequence joins TRBV5-6 and TRBJ2-7; weak D call: TRBD2 (5 bases). The V and J ends lost 0 bases and 3 bases respectively, with 10 bases between them. The CDR3 length is 14 residues. CDR1 is SGHDT, CDR2 YYEEEE, per germline. Here the CDR3 DNA reads TGTGCCAGCAGCTTGGTTGGAGGTCACTACGAGCAGTACTTC. This sequence encodes CASSLVGGHYEQYF.

This rearrangement joins TRBV4-2 to TRBJ1-2; D is undetermined. Germline CDR1 LGHNA, CDR2 YNFKEQ. The length of the CDR3 is 15 residues. V dropped 3 bases and J dropped 6 bases, with 17 bases sitting between them. The CDR3 protein is CASSHPVGGNDGYTF. CDR3 DNA: TGTGCCAGCAGCCACCCGGTAGGAGGGAATGATGGCTACACCTTC.

This chain uses TRBV7-2 with TRBJ1-5, with TRBD1 matching 8 bases. Germline lookup yields CDR1 SGHTA and CDR2 FQGNSA. J lost 4 bases, V lost 3 bases, and 5 bases had no gene match. The CDR3 contains 15 residues. The CDR3 DNA sequence: TGTGCCAGCAGCTTTAATACAGGGGGTAATCAGCCCCAGCATTTT. Its translation is CASSFNTGGNQPQHF.

This clone was counted a few times. This rearrangement joins TRBV19 to TRBJ1-2, with D possibly being TRBD1 (5 bases). Trimming took 4 bases from V and 3 from J, leaving 18 bases between them. Per germline, CDR1 LNHDA and CDR2 SQIVND (reference sequence). The CDR3 is 16 residues long. CDR3 DNA sequence: TGTGCCAGTAGTACCCTGCTCGGAGGGACGGACTATGGCTACACCTTC. Its protein is CASSTLLGGTDYGYTF.

The V call is TRBV15, the J call TRBJ1-4; D gene uncertain. The V end lost 0 bases, the J end lost 10 bases, and 9 bases lay between the germline ends. Germline CDR1 reads LNHNV; CDR2 reads YYDKDF (reference sequence). CDR3 length: 13 amino acids. CDR3 region: CATSREFPGKLFF. The CDR3, as DNA: TGTGCCACCAGCAGAGAGTTCCCCGGAAAACTGTTTTTT.

The J gene is TRBJ2-3, the V gene TRBV5-1, with D possibly matching TRBD1 (6 bases). The CDR3 covers 12 residues. CDR1 is SGHRS and CDR2 is YFSETQ in the germline V gene. The V end was cut by 3 bases, the J end by 5 bases, with 7 bases between. The CDR3 loop reads CASSSRGDTQYF. The CDR3 nucleotides are TGCGCCAGCAGCTCCAGGGGAGATACGCAGTATTTT.

This rearrangement joins TRBV6-1 to TRBJ2-7, with a weak D call TRBD2 (7 bases). This CDR3 region has 17 residues. The V gene's germline CDR1 is MNHNS and CDR2 SASEGT. The V end was cut by 4 bases, the J end by 2 bases, with 21 bases between. In nucleotides, the CDR3 is TGTGCCAGCAGTGCCGGTGGGGGGGCCCGAGGGACCTACGAGCAGTACTTC. It is translated as CASSAGGGARGTYEQYF.

The CDR3 DNA sequence: TGCGCCAGCAGCTTGGCCGGCCTAGTTGGGGAGACCCAGTACTTC. Amino acid sequence: CASSLAGLVGETQYF. The V gene is TRBV5-1, the J gene TRBJ2-5; D uncertain. CDR1 is SGHRS, CDR2 YFSETQ, per germline. CDR3 length: 15 amino acids. The ends were cut back, 0 bases at V and 5 bases at J, with 14 bases in the middle.

The rearrangement links TRBV5-1 to TRBJ1-1; D gene ambiguous. CDR1 and CDR2 from the germline V gene are SGHRS and YFSETQ. The CDR3 is made up of 17 amino acids. Trimming cost V 0 bases and J 0 bases, with 15 bases left between them. Here the CDR3 DNA reads TGCGCCAGCAGCTTGGCTCGGGGAGACCCTTTGAACACTGAAGCTTTCTTT. It specifies CASSLARGDPLNTEAFF.

V is TRBV21-1 and J is TRBJ2-5; TRBD1 was called by the table and not checked on the DNA. TRBV21-1 is termed a pseudogene. This CDR3 is 15 amino acids long. CDR3 region: CASSTPSGGRETQYF. For the CDR3, the DNA is TGTGCCAGCAGCACTCCGTCAGGGGGCAGGGAGACCCAGTACTTC.

The chain has TRBV9 and TRBJ2-6, with 7 bases fitting TRBD2. This CDR3 contains 17 residues. Germline values: CDR1 SGDLS, CDR2 YYNGEE. V was pared by 0 bases and J by 0 bases, with 3 bases of the junction left unmatched. The CDR3 region is CASSVDWGGSGANVLTF. The CDR3 DNA sequence: TGTGCCAGCAGCGTAGACTGGGGGGGCTCTGGGGCCAACGTCCTGACTTTC.

This chain links TRBV4-2 with TRBJ2-3; the match to TRBD2 covers 10 bases. Per germline, CDR1 LGHNA and CDR2 YNFKEQ. The CDR3 is 17 residues long. V was clipped by 4 bases and J by 6 bases; unmatched bases: 13. The CDR3 DNA sequence: TGTGCCAGCAGCCGCGAACCCCTAGCGGGGGTAGGGGATACGCAGTATTTT. Its protein is CASSREPLAGVGDTQYF.